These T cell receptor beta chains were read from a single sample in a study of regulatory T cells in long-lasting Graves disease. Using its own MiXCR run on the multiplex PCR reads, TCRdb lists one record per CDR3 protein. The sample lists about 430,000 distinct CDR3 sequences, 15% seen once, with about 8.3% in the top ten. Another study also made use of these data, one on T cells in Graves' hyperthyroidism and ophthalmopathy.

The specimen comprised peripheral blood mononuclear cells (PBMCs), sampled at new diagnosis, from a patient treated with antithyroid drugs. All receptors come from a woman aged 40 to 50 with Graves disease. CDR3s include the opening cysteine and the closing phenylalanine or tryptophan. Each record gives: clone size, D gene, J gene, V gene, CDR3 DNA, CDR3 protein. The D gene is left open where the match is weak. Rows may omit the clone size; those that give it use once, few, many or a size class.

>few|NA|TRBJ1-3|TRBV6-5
TGTGCCAGCAGTTTAGAAACTGGAAACACCATATATTTT
CASSLETGNTIYF
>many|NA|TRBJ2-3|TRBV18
TGTGCCAGCAGCCCACGGGGGGATACGCAGTATTTT
CASSPRGDTQYF
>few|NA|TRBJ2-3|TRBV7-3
TGTGCCAGCAGCTTAGACAGACTGGATACGCAGTATTTT
CASSLDRLDTQYF
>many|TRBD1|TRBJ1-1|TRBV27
TGTGCCAGCAGGTTCGACAGGGGGCTCTGGACTGAAGCTTTCTTT
CASRFDRGLWTEAFF
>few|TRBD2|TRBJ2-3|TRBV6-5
TGTGCCAGCAGTTACCCCTCTAGCGGGAGAAGGGTGGAAGATACGCAGTATTTT
CASSYPSSGRRVEDTQYF
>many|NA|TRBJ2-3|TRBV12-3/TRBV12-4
TGTGCCAGCAGTTTAAATACAGGGAGTGGAGATACGCAGTATTTT
CASSLNTGSGDTQYF
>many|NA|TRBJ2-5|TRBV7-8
TGTGCCAGCAGCTTAGGGGTTTCAGAGACCCAGTACTTC
CASSLGVSETQYF
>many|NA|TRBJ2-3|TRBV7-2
TGTGCCAGCAGCGCCTGGACAGACCAAACAGATACGCAGTATTTT
CASSAWTDQTDTQYF
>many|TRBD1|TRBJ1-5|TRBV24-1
TGTGCCACCAGTGATAAGGACAGGGGGGCATATGGGAATCAGCCCCAGCATTTT
CATSDKDRGAYGNQPQHF
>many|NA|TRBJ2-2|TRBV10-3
TGTGCCATCAGTGAGAGGGATTCGAGCACCGGGGAGCTGTTTTTT
CAISERDSSTGELFF
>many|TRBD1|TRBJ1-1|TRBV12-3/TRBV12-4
TGTGCCAGCAGTCCAAGGACAGGAACCCGACCTGAAGCTTTCTTT
CASSPRTGTRPEAFF
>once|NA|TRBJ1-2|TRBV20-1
TGCAGTGCTAGAGATGGGACGGAAAAGGATGGCTACACCTTC
CSARDGTEKDGYTF
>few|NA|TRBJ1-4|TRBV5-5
TGTGCCAGCAGCTTCCATTTCGGATTGCGAATGGAACTGTTTTTT
CASSFHFGLRMELFF
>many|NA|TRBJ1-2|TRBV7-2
TGTGCCAGCAGAAAACAGGGCGGTAGTAACTATGGCTACACCTTC
CASRKQGGSNYGYTF
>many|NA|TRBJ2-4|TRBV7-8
TGTGCCAGCAGCCCAGGCAGCGGCAATAACATTCAGTACTTC
CASSPGSGNNIQYF
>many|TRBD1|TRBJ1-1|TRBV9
TGTGCCCCCGCCGGGACAGATTACATGAACACTGAAGCTTTCTTT
CAPAGTDYMNTEAFF
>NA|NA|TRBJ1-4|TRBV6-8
TGTGCCAGCACCGGGACGGTTGAAAAACTGTTTTTT
CASTGTVEKLFF
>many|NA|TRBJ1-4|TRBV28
TGTGCCAGCAGTTTGCGACAGTATAGTGAAAAACTGTTTTTT
CASSLRQYSEKLFF
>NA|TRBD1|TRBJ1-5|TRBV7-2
TGTGCCAGCAGCTTGGGGACAGTTTATAGCAATCAGCCCCAGCATTTT
CASSLGTVYSNQPQHF
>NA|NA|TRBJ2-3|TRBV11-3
TGTGCCAGCAGCTCAAGGTGTAGGTCGGATACGCAGTATTTT
CASSSRCRSDTQYF
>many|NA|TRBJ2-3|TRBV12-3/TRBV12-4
TGTGCCAGCAGTTTAAGGACGCCCAGCAGCACAGATACGCAGTATTTT
CASSLRTPSSTDTQYF
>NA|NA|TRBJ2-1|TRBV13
TGTGCCAGCAGCTCCGCCGCCAGGGGATACAATGAGCAGTTCTTC
CASSSAARGYNEQFF
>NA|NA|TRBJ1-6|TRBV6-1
TGTGCCAGCAGTGAACTCGGTGCAACTTCACCCCTCCACTTT
CASSELGATSPLHF
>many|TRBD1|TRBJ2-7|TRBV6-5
TGTGCCAGCAGTTCCGGACAGGCGTGGCGCGAGCAGTACTTC
CASSSGQAWREQYF
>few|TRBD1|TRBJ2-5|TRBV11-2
TGTGCCAGCAGTTCCGGACAGGGGTACCAAGAGACCCAGTACTTC
CASSSGQGYQETQYF
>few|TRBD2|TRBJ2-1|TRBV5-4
TGTGCCAGCAGCTTGACACTAGCGGGAGAAGTTGAGCAGTTCTTC
CASSLTLAGEVEQFF
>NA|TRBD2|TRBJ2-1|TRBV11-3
TGTGCCAGCAGCTTATGGGAGGGCCGTAACGATGAGCAGTTCTTC
CASSLWEGRNDEQFF
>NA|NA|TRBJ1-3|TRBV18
TGTGCCAGCTCACCATCGGCCAGGGGAACTGGAAACACCATATATTTT
CASSPSARGTGNTIYF
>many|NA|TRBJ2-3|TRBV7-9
TGTGCCAGCAGCTTAGGCGGAGCGGGAGATACGCAGTATTTT
CASSLGGAGDTQYF
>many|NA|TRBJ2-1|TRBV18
TGTGCCAGCTCTGCCGTCGCGGATGAGCAGTTCTTC
CASSAVADEQFF
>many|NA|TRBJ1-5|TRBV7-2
TGTGCCAGCAGCTTAAATCCCCCAGGGGCGGGTAGCAATCAGCCCCAGCATTTT
CASSLNPPGAGSNQPQHF
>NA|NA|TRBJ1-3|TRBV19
TGTGCCAGTACAGCGGATCCTGGAAACACCATATATTTT
CASTADPGNTIYF
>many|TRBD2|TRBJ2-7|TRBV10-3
TGTGCCATCAGTTCACCGACTAGCGGCTACGAGCAGTACTTC
CAISSPTSGYEQYF